The 32 T cell receptor beta chains reported below all come from one sample, sequenced in a study of cytomegalovirus exposure and HLA in healthy donors. Primers for the PCR totalled 60 Vbeta and 13 Jbeta. Sequencing was performed with immunoSEQ multiplex PCR; in TCRdb, only in-frame clones are kept and a portion is missing. The sample records more than 140,000 clones, nearly 80% being singletons. The sequencing sample was made of PBMCs. The source is a male donor in good health and CMV-seronegative.

The chain couples TRBV7-6 to TRBJ1-1; a possible D gene is TRBD1 (5 bases). Germline V lookup: CDR1 SGHVS, CDR2 FNYEAQ. The CDR3 loop spans 15 amino acids. The V gene lost 2 bases and the J gene lost 5 bases, with 15 bases spanning the gap. The CDR3 is CASSLRLGVWTEAFF. The DNA of the CDR3 is TGTGCCAGCAGCTTAAGATTAGGGGTATGGACTGAAGCTTTCTTT.

This chain uses TRBV18 with TRBJ1-1, with TRBD1 identical over 7 bases. This CDR3 is built from 13 residues. Germline V gene lookup returns CDR1 KGHSH and CDR2 LQKENI. V trimming: 3 bases; J trimming: 7 bases; junction bases outside the gene matches: 5. The CDR3, as DNA: TGTGCCAGCTCACCCTCGGGACAGAGTGAAGCTTTCTTT. It yields the protein CASSPSGQSEAFF.

The rearrangement uses TRBV5-4 and TRBJ1-6; 8 bases align to TRBD1. The CDR3 totals 15 residues. The germline V gene has CDR1 SGHNT and CDR2 YYREEE (reference sequence). The V gene end was trimmed by 4 bases and the J gene end by 5 bases; junction bases not matched to a gene: 5. This CDR3 reads CASSPRTGNNSPLHF. In DNA form, the CDR3 reads TGTGCCAGCAGCCCTCGGACAGGGAATAATTCACCCCTCCACTTT. Looking up the rest from reference TRBV5-4 and TRBJ1-6 gives the full variable domain: ETGVTQSPTHLIKTRGQQVTLRCSSQSGHNTVSWYQQALGQGPQFIFQYYREEENGRGNFPPRFSGLQFPNYSSELNVNALELDDSALYLCASSPRTGNNSPLHFGNGTRLTVT.

The V gene is TRBV18, the J gene TRBJ1-2; no reliable D call. The CDR3 has 14 residues. Trimming cost V 5 bases and J 4 bases, with 14 bases left between them. Germline CDR1 and CDR2: KGHSH and LQKENI. CDR3 nucleotide sequence: TGTGCCAGCTCAGAGCGGTGGTTGGGCTATGGCTACACCTTC. It yields the protein CASSERWLGYGYTF.

The rearrangement joins TRBV5-5 to TRBJ1-1; weak D call: TRBD1 (6 bases). Trimming pared 5 bases from V and 4 bases from J, leaving 18 bases between. CDR3 length: 15 residues. CDR1 is SGHKS, CDR2 YYEKEE, per germline (reference sequence). As DNA, the CDR3 is TGTGCCAGCAGTTCTGGACAGTCGGGGGGCACTGAAGCTTTCTTT. Its translation: CASSSGQSGGTEAFF.

The genes are TRBV10-3 and TRBJ2-3; TRBD2 aligns across 10 bases. This CDR3 has 15 amino acids. V lost 2 bases, J lost 4 bases, and 3 bases stayed unmatched. In germline, CDR1 is ENHRY, CDR2 SYGVKD. The CDR3 protein is CAISESGGASDTQYF. The CDR3 bases are TGTGCCATCAGTGAGAGCGGGGGGGCCTCAGATACGCAGTATTTT.

The chain is built from TRBV19 and TRBJ2-1, with 7 positions matching TRBD1. This CDR3 has 15 residues. V was pared by 3 bases and J by 0 bases, with 2 bases of the junction left unmatched. CDR1 and CDR2 from the germline V gene are LNHDA and SQIVND (reference sequence). The CDR3 here is CASSISGGSYNEQFF. The DNA for the CDR3 is TGTGCCAGTAGTATCTCAGGGGGCTCCTACAATGAGCAGTTCTTC.

This clone was recorded a few times. The chain's CDR3 is CASSLAQGSDYTF. CDR3 DNA: TGTGCCAGCAGCTTAGCTCAGGGGTCTGACTACACCTTC. V usage is TRBV7-2 and J usage is TRBJ1-2, with D possibly matching TRBD1 (6 bases). The CDR3 covers 13 residues. Trimming left V 0 bases short and J 10 bases short, with 12 bases between. Germline-derived CDR1 and CDR2 are SGHTA and FQGNSA.

This chain links TRBV7-9 with TRBJ1-5; 9 bases are a match to TRBD1. The germline gives CDR1 SEHNR, CDR2 FQNEAQ (reference sequence). This CDR3 comprises 15 residues. With V trimmed by 5 bases and J by 3 bases, 5 bases remained unmatched. The CDR3 region has the DNA TGTGCCAGCAGCGGGGACAGGGACCTCAATCAGCCCCAGCATTTT. Its protein product is CASSGDRDLNQPQHF. The full variable domain, in which reference TRBV7-9 and TRBJ1-5 provide the parts outside the CDR3, is DTGVSQNPRHKITKRGQNVTFRCDPISEHNRLYWYRQTLGQGPEFLTYFQNEAQLEKSRLLSDRFSAERPKGSFSTLEIQRTEQGDSAMYLCASSGDRDLNQPQHFGDGTRLSIL.

The chain couples TRBV7-8 to TRBJ1-2; 7 bases match TRBD1. The CDR3 is 14 amino acids. Trimming removed 5 bases from V and 3 bases from J; junction bases left unmatched: 6. Germline CDR1 SGHVS, CDR2 FQNEAQ. The CDR3 protein is CASSLRDRDYGYTF. The CDR3 region has the DNA TGTGCCAGCAGCCTCCGGGACAGAGACTATGGCTACACCTTC. Based on the CDR3 plus reference TRBV7-8 and TRBJ1-2, the full variable domain is GAGVSQSPRYKVAKRGQDVALRCDPISGHVSLFWYQQALGQGPEFLTYFQNEAQLDKSGLPSDRFFAERPEGSVSTLKIQRTQQEDSAVYLCASSLRDRDYGYTFGSGTRLTVV.

The chain is built from TRBV10-3 and TRBJ2-1; perhaps TRBD2 as D (7 bases). V lost 8 bases, J lost 9 bases, and 26 bases lay in between. This CDR3 region has 16 residues. Germline values: CDR1 ENHRY, CDR2 SYGVKD. The CDR3 protein is CAIGPGGGPIIGEQFF. DNA of the CDR3: TGTGCCATCGGACCAGGCGGGGGCCCCATAATTGGTGAGCAGTTCTTC.

V usage is TRBV15 and J usage is TRBJ2-1, with 7 bases identical to TRBD1. The CDR3 has 14 amino acids. In germline, CDR1 is LNHNV, CDR2 YYDKDF (reference sequence). V was clipped by 5 bases and J by 7 bases; unmatched bases: 8. CDR3: CATSSQGKKNEQFF. The DNA for the CDR3 is TGTGCCACCAGCTCACAGGGGAAGAAAAATGAGCAGTTCTTC.

The chain has TRBV27 and TRBJ1-5; TRBD1 is a possible D gene (6 bases). Germline V CDR1 and CDR2: MNHEY, SMNVEV (reference sequence). V lost 7 bases, J lost 0 bases, and 16 bases lay in between. The CDR3 has 16 residues. CDR3 DNA sequence: TGTGCCAGCAAAGCCATGGGACAAATTAGCAATCAGCCCCAGCATTTT. Residues: CASKAMGQISNQPQHF.

This clone came up a few times. This chain uses TRBV7-2 with TRBJ2-2; 8 bases align to TRBD1. Germline V lookup: CDR1 SGHTA, CDR2 FQGNSA. The V and J ends lost 2 bases and 5 bases, in that order; junction bases with no gene match: 4. The length of the CDR3 is 15 residues. In DNA, the CDR3 is TGTGCCAGCAGCTTAATCCAGGGGGCAACCGGGGAGCTGTTTTTT. The encoded protein is CASSLIQGATGELFF. Full variable domain (remainder filled in from reference TRBV7-2 and TRBJ2-2): GAGVSQSPSNKVTEKGKDVELRCDPISGHTALYWYRQSLGQGLEFLIYFQGNSAPDKSGLPSDRFSAERTGGSVSTLTIQRTQQEDSAVYLCASSLIQGATGELFFGEGSRLTVL.

This clone was counted a few times. The V gene is TRBV4-3, the J gene TRBJ1-3; D is undetermined. The CDR3 has 16 amino acids. Trimming took off 0 bases at V and 2 bases at J, with 11 bases between the two ends. Germline V gene lookup returns CDR1 LGHNA and CDR2 YSLEER. Here the CDR3 reads CASSQDYFTAGNTIYF. The CDR3 DNA is TGCGCCAGCAGCCAAGATTATTTCACTGCTGGAAACACCATATATTTT.

The V and J genes are TRBV5-4 and TRBJ2-7; 8 bases agree with TRBD1. The V segment lost 4 bases and the J segment 2 bases; nucleotides outside the gene matches: 8. Looked up from germline, CDR1 is SGHNT and CDR2 is YYREEE (reference sequence). The CDR3 runs to 15 residues. In nucleotides, the CDR3 is TGTGCCAGCAGCCCGGGACAGGTACAGACCTACGAGCAGTACTTC. Translating it yields CASSPGQVQTYEQYF.

J is TRBJ1-2 and V is TRBV29-1; possibly TRBD1 for D (5 bases). V lost 4 bases and J 5 bases, leaving 11 bases between the germline ends. Germline CDR1 reads SQVTM; CDR2 reads ANQGSEA. The CDR3 length is 12 residues. DNA for the CDR3: TGCAGCGTTGCCGCGGGGGGATATGGCTACACCTTC. This encodes CSVAAGGYGYTF.

J is TRBJ1-1 and V is TRBV6-5, with D maybe TRBD1 (6 bases). The CDR3 is 14 residues long. V lost 7 bases, J lost 5 bases, and 17 bases lay in between. Germline lookup yields CDR1 MNHEY and CDR2 SVGAGI. CDR3 nucleotide sequence: TGTGCCAGCAATAGGGGGAAGGGGGTGACTGAAGCTTTCTTT. Protein sequence: CASNRGKGVTEAFF.

This clone was picked up a small number of times. The chain recombines TRBV5-4 with TRBJ2-1; TRBD2 matches at 14 bases. The germline CDR1 and CDR2 sequences are SGHNT and YYREEE (reference sequence). V was pared by 2 bases and J by 8 bases, with 3 bases of the junction left unmatched. The CDR3 is 15 residues long. In nucleotides, the CDR3 is TGTGCCAGCAGCTTACTGACTAGCGGGGGGGATGAGCAGTTCTTC. This gives the protein CASSLLTSGGDEQFF.

The chain is built from TRBV7-9 and TRBJ2-1; 8 nucleotides agree with TRBD1. J was trimmed by 3 bases and V by 5 bases; bases with no gene match: 6. Germline lookup yields CDR1 SEHNR and CDR2 FQNEAQ (reference sequence). CDR3 size: 15 residues. The CDR3 DNA sequence: TGTGCCAGCAGCATGACAGGGGTCAGCTACAATGAGCAGTTCTTC. It specifies CASSMTGVSYNEQFF.

V is TRBV5-4 and J is TRBJ1-3, with 10 positions matching TRBD1. CDR3 length equals 15 residues. V shed 3 bases and J 3 bases; nucleotides not matched to a gene: 3. Germline values: CDR1 SGHNT, CDR2 YYREEE (reference sequence). CDR3 DNA sequence: TGTGCCAGCAGCTGGGGGACAGGGGTTGGAAACACCATATATTTT. Translating gives CASSWGTGVGNTIYF. Drawing the rest from reference TRBV5-4 and TRBJ1-3, the complete variable domain is ETGVTQSPTHLIKTRGQQVTLRCSSQSGHNTVSWYQQALGQGPQFIFQYYREEENGRGNFPPRFSGLQFPNYSSELNVNALELDDSALYLCASSWGTGVGNTIYFGEGSWLTVV.

In regard to this clone: Different DNA sequences within this sample yield the same CDR3. V is TRBV11-3 and J is TRBJ2-1; 9 bases match TRBD2. V dropped 1 base and J dropped 2; count of bases not matched to a gene: 6. The CDR3 length is 17 residues. Germline CDR1 reads SGHNT; CDR2 reads YENEEA. The CDR3 region is CASSLGIGGGAYNEQFF. The CDR3 nucleotides are TGTGCCAGCAGCTTAGGAATAGGCGGGGGGGCCTACAATGAGCAGTTCTTC.

In its sample, this clone was seen a few times. This specimen includes other DNA sequences encoding the same CDR3. V is TRBV5-5 and J is TRBJ2-7; D is perhaps TRBD2 (5 bases). Germline V gives CDR1 SGHKS, CDR2 YYEKEE (reference sequence). V shed 0 bases and J shed 4 bases, with 14 bases lying between them. The CDR3 has 15 residues. CDR3 DNA sequence: TGTGCCAGCAGCTTGGTCTGGCTAGCAGATTACGAGCAGTACTTC. Translated, it gives CASSLVWLADYEQYF.

V and J are TRBV5-4 and TRBJ2-5; 8 nucleotides line up with TRBD2. The length of the CDR3 is 15 residues. Losses at the gene ends were 4 bases for V and 5 bases for J; bases not matched to a gene: 10. Germline CDR1 reads SGHNT; CDR2 reads YYREEE (reference sequence). The CDR3 coding sequence is TGTGCCAGCAGCCAATCCCCAAGCGGGAGTGAGACCCAGTACTTC. Translated: CASSQSPSGSETQYF.

This chain joins TRBV6-4 and TRBJ2-3, with TRBD2 matching 7 bases. This CDR3 region has 15 residues. Germline trimming cut 3 bases from V and 1 base from J; bases unmatched to any gene: 4. Per germline, CDR1 MRHNA and CDR2 SNTAGT. The CDR3 loop is CASSERGGGTDTQYF. The CDR3 DNA reads as TGTGCCAGCAGTGAGAGGGGAGGGGGCACAGATACGCAGTATTTT.

V and J are TRBV18 and TRBJ1-3; 7 nucleotides agree with TRBD1. Unmatched junction bases numbered 2, after V lost 3 bases and J lost 0 bases. From germline, CDR1 is KGHSH and CDR2 LQKENI. There are 15 residues in the CDR3. The CDR3 DNA reads as TGTGCCAGCTCACCTGGACAGGCCTCTGGAAACACCATATATTTT. This translates into CASSPGQASGNTIYF.

Points on this clone: The same CDR3 is also encoded by other DNA sequences in this sample. The chain carries TRBV29-1 and TRBJ2-7, with D perhaps TRBD1 (6 bases). CDR1 and CDR2 from the germline V gene are SQVTM and ANQGSEA. The CDR3 extends over 11 amino acids. V lost 6 bases to trimming and J lost 3 bases, with 9 bases between them. CDR3 amino acids: CSVGGFYEQYF. The DNA for the CDR3 is TGCAGCGTAGGGGGATTCTACGAGCAGTACTTC.

This chain uses TRBV25-1 with TRBJ2-1; the D gene is possibly TRBD1 (5 bases). The CDR3 consists of 15 residues. Trimming removed 0 bases from V and 0 bases from J, with 6 bases in between. CDR1 is MGHDK and CDR2 is SYGVNS in the germline V gene. Here the CDR3 reads CASSEYRGSYNEQFF. In DNA, the CDR3 is TGTGCCAGCAGTGAATATAGGGGCTCCTACAATGAGCAGTTCTTC.

The V gene is TRBV5-4, the J gene TRBJ2-4; TRBD2 aligns across 12 bases. V lost 3 bases, J lost 12 bases, and 10 bases stayed unmatched. The CDR3 sequence is 15 residues long. Germline V lookup: CDR1 SGHNT, CDR2 YYREEE (reference sequence). CDR3 nucleotides: TGTGCCAGCAGCTCCTCCCGGACTAGCGGGGCTCCTCAGTACTTC. It yields the protein CASSSSRTSGAPQYF. The full variable domain, its missing parts supplied by reference TRBV5-4 and TRBJ2-4, is ETGVTQSPTHLIKTRGQQVTLRCSSQSGHNTVSWYQQALGQGPQFIFQYYREEENGRGNFPPRFSGLQFPNYSSELNVNALELDDSALYLCASSSSRTSGAPQYFGAGTRLSVL.

This sequence joins TRBV5-4 and TRBJ2-7; possibly TRBD2 for D (6 bases). The CDR3 runs 14 residues. The germline V gene encodes CDR1 SGHNT and CDR2 YYREEE (reference sequence). Trimming stripped 3 bases from V and 5 bases from J, with 15 bases between. The CDR3 bases are TGTGCCAGCAGCTCCCGACTAGGTGGCGACGAGCAGTACTTC. It codes for CASSSRLGGDEQYF.

The rearrangement uses TRBV11-1 and TRBJ1-5; weak D call: TRBD1 (6 bases). This CDR3 is built from 15 residues. Trimming shortened V by 5 bases and J by 3 bases, and 14 bases separated the two germline ends. Germline loops: CDR1 SGHAT, CDR2 FQDESV (reference sequence). In DNA form, the CDR3 reads TGTGCCAGCAGCCCCCCCCGGGACACCAATCAGCCCCAGCATTTT. Protein sequence: CASSPPRDTNQPQHF.

The chain couples TRBV12-2 to TRBJ2-1; the table's D call, TRBD2, has no DNA check behind it. TRBV12-2 is shown as a pseudogene. The CDR3 contains 17 residues. CDR3 region: CASRSPGGGISYNEQFF. In DNA form, the CDR3 reads TGTGCAAGTCGCTCCCCGGGGGGCGGGATTTCCTACAATGAGCAGTTCTTC.